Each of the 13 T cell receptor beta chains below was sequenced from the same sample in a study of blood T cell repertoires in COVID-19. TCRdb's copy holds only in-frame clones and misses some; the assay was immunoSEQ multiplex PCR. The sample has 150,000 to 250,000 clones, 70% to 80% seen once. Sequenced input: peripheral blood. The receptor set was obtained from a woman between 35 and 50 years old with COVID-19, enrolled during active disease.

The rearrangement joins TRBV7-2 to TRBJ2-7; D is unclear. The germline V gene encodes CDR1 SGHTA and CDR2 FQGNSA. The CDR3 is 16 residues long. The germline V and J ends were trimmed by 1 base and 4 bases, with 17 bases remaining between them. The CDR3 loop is CASSLGARVRSYEQYF. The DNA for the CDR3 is TGTGCCAGCAGCTTAGGAGCCAGAGTAAGGAGTTACGAGCAGTACTTC.

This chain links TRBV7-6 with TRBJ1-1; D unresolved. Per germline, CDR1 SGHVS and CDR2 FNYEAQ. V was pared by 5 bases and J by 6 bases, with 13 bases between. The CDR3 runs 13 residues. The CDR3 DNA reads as TGTGCCAGCAGCCCCTCCCTGAGCGCTGAAGCTTTCTTT. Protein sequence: CASSPSLSAEAFF.

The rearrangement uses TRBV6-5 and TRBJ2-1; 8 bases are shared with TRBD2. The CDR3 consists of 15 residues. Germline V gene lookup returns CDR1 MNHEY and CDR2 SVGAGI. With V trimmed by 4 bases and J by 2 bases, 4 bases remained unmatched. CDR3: CASSSSGLPYNEQFF. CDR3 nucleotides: TGTGCCAGCAGTTCTAGCGGGTTACCCTACAATGAGCAGTTCTTC.

CDR3 sequence reads: CASSFPEGGVPYTGELFF. The CDR3 region has the DNA TGTGCCAGCAGCTTTCCGGAGGGTGGAGTCCCGTACACCGGGGAGCTGTTTTTT. The V gene is TRBV13, the J gene TRBJ2-2; a weak D match, TRBD2 (6 bases). Between the trimmed V and J ends, which lost 3 bases and 3 bases, there was a span of 20 bases. The CDR3 has 18 residues. Looked up from germline, CDR1 is PRHDT and CDR2 is FYEKMQ (reference sequence).

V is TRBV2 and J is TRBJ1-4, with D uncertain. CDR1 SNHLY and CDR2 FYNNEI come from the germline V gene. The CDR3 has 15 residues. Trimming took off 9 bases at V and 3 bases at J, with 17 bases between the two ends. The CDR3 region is CASNGHGQANEKLFF. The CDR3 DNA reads TGTGCCAGTAACGGTCATGGGCAGGCTAATGAAAAACTGTTTTTT.

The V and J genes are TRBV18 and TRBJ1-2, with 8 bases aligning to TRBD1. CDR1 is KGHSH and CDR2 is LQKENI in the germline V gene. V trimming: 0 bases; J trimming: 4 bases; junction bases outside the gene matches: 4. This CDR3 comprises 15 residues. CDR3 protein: CASSPPGQDTYGYTF. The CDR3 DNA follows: TGTGCCAGCTCACCACCGGGACAGGACACCTATGGCTACACCTTC.

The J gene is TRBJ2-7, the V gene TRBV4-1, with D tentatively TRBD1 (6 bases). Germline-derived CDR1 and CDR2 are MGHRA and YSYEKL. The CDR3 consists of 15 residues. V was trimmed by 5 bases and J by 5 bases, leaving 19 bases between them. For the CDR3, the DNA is TGCGCCAGCAGCAGCCGGGACAACCGACCCAACGAGCAGTACTTC. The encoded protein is CASSSRDNRPNEQYF.

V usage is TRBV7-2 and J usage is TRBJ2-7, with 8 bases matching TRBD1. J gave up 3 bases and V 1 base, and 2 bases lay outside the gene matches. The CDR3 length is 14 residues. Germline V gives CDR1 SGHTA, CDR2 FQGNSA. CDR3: CASSLGTGIYEQYF. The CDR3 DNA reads TGTGCCAGCAGCTTAGGGACAGGGATCTACGAGCAGTACTTC. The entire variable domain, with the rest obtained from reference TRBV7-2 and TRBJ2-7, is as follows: GAGVSQSPSNKVTEKGKDVELRCDPISGHTALYWYRQSLGQGLEFLIYFQGNSAPDKSGLPSDRFSAERTGGSVSTLTIQRTQQEDSAVYLCASSLGTGIYEQYFGPGTRLTVT.

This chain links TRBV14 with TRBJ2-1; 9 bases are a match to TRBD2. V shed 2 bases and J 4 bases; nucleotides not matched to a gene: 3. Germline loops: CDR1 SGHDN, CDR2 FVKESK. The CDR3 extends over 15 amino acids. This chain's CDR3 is CASSQLAGRYNEQFF. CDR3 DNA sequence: TGTGCCAGCAGCCAACTAGCGGGACGGTACAATGAGCAGTTCTTC.

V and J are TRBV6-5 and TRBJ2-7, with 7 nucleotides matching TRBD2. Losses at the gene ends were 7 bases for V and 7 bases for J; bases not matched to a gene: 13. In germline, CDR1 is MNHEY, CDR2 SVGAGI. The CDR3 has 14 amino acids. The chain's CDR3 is CASMNLAESVEQYF. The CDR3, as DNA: TGTGCCAGCATGAACCTAGCGGAATCGGTTGAGCAGTACTTC.

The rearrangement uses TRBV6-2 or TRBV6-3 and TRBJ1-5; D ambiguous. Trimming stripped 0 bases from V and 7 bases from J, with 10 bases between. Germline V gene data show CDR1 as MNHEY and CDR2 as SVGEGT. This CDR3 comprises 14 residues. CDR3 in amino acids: CASSYSAVAQPQHF. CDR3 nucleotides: TGTGCCAGCAGTTACTCGGCGGTCGCGCAGCCCCAGCATTTT.

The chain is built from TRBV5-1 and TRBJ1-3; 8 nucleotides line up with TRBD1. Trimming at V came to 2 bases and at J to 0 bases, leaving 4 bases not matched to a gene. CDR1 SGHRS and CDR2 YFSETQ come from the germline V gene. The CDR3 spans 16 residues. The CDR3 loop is CASSFTGGSSGNTIYF. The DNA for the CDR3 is TGCGCCAGCAGCTTTACAGGGGGGAGCTCTGGAAACACCATATATTTT.

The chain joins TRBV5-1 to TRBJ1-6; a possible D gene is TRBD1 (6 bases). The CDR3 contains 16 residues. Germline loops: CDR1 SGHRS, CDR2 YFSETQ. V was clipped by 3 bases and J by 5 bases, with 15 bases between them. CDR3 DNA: TGCGCCAGCAGCTCCCCGGAAGGGGGAGATAATTCACCCCTCCACTTT. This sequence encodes CASSSPEGGDNSPLHF.